The rows below give T cell receptor beta chains drawn from one sample of a study of blood T cells in healthy people across ages. Each CDR3 protein is one row after TCRdb ran MiXCR on the 5' RACE reads. This repertoire shows around 1.5 million distinct CDR3 sequences, around 39% found once; its top ten account for 7.9%. Sequencing was done on a sample of blood. All receptors come from a young woman in good health. Each CDR3 is given with its conserved first and last residue. D genes are given only for firm matches. Only some rows state a clone size, as once, few, many or a class for expanded clones.

D gene	V gene	clone size	J gene	CDR3 protein	CDR3 DNA
.	TRBV11-2	.	TRBJ2-7	CASSLDLARNEQYF	TGTGCCAGCAGCTTAGATCTGGCCCGCAACGAGCAGTACTTC
.	TRBV12-5	.	TRBJ2-1	CASGYNFRDPRHSEQFF	TGTGCTAGTGGTTACAATTTCCGGGACCCAAGACACAGTGAGCAGTTCTTC
.	TRBV5-1	many	TRBJ2-7	CASSLSGGYNEQYF	TGTGCCAGCAGCTTGAGTGGGGGCTACAATGAGCAGTACTTC
TRBD2	TRBV11-2	few	TRBJ2-2	CASSFTSGRGLGELFF	TGTGCCAGCAGCTTTACTAGCGGGAGGGGACTCGGGGAGCTGTTTTTT
TRBD1	TRBV14	.	TRBJ2-3	CASSRLGTDRADTQYF	TGTGCCAGCAGCCGCCTGGGGACAGACCGGGCAGATACGCAGTATTTT
TRBD1	TRBV7-6	.	TRBJ2-7	CASSLLGQADEQYF	TGTGCCAGCAGCTTATTGGGACAGGCCGACGAGCAGTACTTC
.	TRBV20-1	.	TRBJ2-7	CSSRRQSSSYEQYF	TGCAGCTCACGTCGGCAGTCAAGCTCCTACGAGCAGTACTTC
.	TRBV20-1	.	TRBJ2-5	CSAPPSRGKETQYF	TGCAGTGCTCCCCCCTCTAGGGGAAAAGAGACCCAGTACTTC
.	TRBV15	.	TRBJ2-7	CATSTTLARGFGEQYF	TGTGCCACCAGCACGACTCTAGCGAGAGGTTTTGGCGAGCAGTACTTC
.	TRBV29-1	.	TRBJ2-3	CSVDGLKDTQYF	TGCAGCGTTGATGGGCTAAAAGATACGCAGTATTTT
.	TRBV7-8	.	TRBJ2-5	CATSELGDKETQYF	TGTGCCACCTCGGAGTTAGGGGACAAAGAGACCCAGTACTTC
TRBD1	TRBV12-3/TRBV12-4	.	TRBJ1-5	CASSLIGQGAQPQHF	TGTGCCAGCAGTTTAATTGGGCAGGGGGCACAGCCCCAGCATTTT
.	TRBV6-6	.	TRBJ1-2	CASRVQNYGYTF	TGTGCCAGCAGAGTTCAGAACTATGGCTACACCTTC
.	TRBV7-9	.	TRBJ1-2	CASSFGVTSSYTF	TGTGCCAGCAGCTTTGGGGTGACATCGAGCTACACCTTC
.	TRBV2	.	TRBJ2-7	CASGMRMGQGTAYEQYF	TGTGCCAGCGGAATGAGGATGGGGCAGGGGACTGCCTACGAGCAGTACTTC
.	TRBV5-6	.	TRBJ2-5	CASSWGPYGEVQETQYF	TGTGCCAGCAGCTGGGGGCCTTACGGGGAGGTCCAAGAGACCCAGTACTTC
.	TRBV29-1	.	TRBJ1-1	CSVEGPNTEAFF	TGCAGCGTTGAAGGTCCAAACACTGAAGCTTTCTTT
TRBD2	TRBV7-2	many	TRBJ2-1	CASSSRLASYNEQFF	TGTGCCAGCAGCTCCCGACTAGCGTCCTACAATGAGCAGTTCTTC
.	TRBV12-3/TRBV12-4	.	TRBJ2-7	CASSLLPGSREQYF	TGTGCCAGCAGTTTGCTACCAGGGAGTCGCGAGCAGTACTTC
.	TRBV6-6	few	TRBJ2-1	CASSYSRSGETLDEQFF	TGTGCCAGCAGTTACTCGCGATCTGGGGAAACCTTGGATGAGCAGTTCTTC
TRBD2	TRBV12-3/TRBV12-4	.	TRBJ2-1	CASSFGDYGYNEQFF	TGTGCCAGCAGTTTCGGGGACTATGGCTACAATGAGCAGTTCTTC
TRBD2	TRBV6-1	.	TRBJ2-5	CASSELAGVYQETQYF	TGTGCCAGCAGTGAACTAGCGGGGGTATACCAAGAGACCCAGTACTTC
.	TRBV3-1	once	TRBJ2-1	CASSLNLQRGQFF	TGTGCCAGCAGCCTCAATCTCCAACGTGGGCAGTTCTTC
TRBD2	TRBV10-3	.	TRBJ2-3	CAIRETSGDTQYF	TGTGCCATCAGGGAGACTAGCGGAGATACGCAGTATTTT
.	TRBV30	few	TRBJ1-2	CAWSSSNYGYTF	TGTGCCTGGAGTTCCAGCAACTATGGCTACACCTTC
.	TRBV2	.	TRBJ2-7	CASSDVGLLSSYEQYF	TGTGCCAGCAGTGACGTGGGGCTTCTCAGCTCCTACGAGCAGTACTTC
.	TRBV5-7	.	TRBJ2-1	CASSPRPGLGYNEQFF	TGTGCCAGCAGCCCCCGCCCGGGATTGGGGTACAATGAGCAGTTCTTC
.	TRBV5-1	few	TRBJ2-5	CASSLVQPAQETQYF	TGCGCCAGCAGCTTGGTACAGCCGGCCCAAGAGACCCAGTACTTC
.	TRBV20-1	.	TRBJ1-6	CSARPGTWAVNSPLHF	TGCAGTGCTAGACCCGGGACCTGGGCAGTCAATTCACCCCTCCACTTT
.	TRBV27	few	TRBJ2-5	CASSPTPQETQYF	TGTGCCAGCAGTCCAACCCCTCAAGAGACCCAGTACTTC